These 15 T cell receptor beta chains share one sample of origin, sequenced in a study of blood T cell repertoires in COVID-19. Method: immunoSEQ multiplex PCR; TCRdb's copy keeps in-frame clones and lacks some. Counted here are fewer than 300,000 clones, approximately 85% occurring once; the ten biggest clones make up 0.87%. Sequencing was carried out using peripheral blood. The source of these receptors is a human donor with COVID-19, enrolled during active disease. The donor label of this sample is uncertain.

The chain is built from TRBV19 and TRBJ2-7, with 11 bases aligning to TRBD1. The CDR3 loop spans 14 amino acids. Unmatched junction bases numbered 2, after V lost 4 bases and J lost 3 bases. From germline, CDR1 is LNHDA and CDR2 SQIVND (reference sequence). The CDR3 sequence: CASSTGTGGYEQYF. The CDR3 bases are TGTGCCAGTAGTACGGGGACAGGGGGCTACGAGCAGTACTTC.

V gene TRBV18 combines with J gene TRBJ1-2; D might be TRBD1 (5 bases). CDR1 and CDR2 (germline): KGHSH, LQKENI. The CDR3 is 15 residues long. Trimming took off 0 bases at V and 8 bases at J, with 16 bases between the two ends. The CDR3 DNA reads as TGTGCCAGCTCACCACCGTCGACAGCCGGTGGAGGCTACACCTTC. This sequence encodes CASSPPSTAGGGYTF.

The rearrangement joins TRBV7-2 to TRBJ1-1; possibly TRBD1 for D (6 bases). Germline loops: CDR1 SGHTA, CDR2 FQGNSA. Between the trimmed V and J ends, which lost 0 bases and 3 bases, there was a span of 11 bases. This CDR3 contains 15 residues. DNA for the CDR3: TGTGCCAGCAGCTTAGCGGGGGGGGCGTACACTGAAGCTTTCTTT. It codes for CASSLAGGAYTEAFF.

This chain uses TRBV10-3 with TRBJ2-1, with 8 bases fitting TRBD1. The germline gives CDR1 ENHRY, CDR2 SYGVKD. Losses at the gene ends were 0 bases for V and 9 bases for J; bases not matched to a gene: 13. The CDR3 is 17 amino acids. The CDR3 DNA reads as TGTGCCATCAGTGAGTCGAGTGCAGGGGGCGCCCCCAGTGAGCAGTTCTTC. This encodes CAISESSAGGAPSEQFF.

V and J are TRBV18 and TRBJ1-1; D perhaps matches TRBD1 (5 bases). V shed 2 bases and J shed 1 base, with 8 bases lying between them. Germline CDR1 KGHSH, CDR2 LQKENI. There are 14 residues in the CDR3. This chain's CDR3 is CASSPRTPNTEAFF. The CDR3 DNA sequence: TGTGCCAGCTCACCAAGGACACCGAACACTGAAGCTTTCTTT.

The CDR3 DNA follows: TGTGCCAGCAGCGAAACAGGGTGGAAGGCTTTCTTT. Translation gives CASSETGWKAFF. V gene TRBV28 combines with J gene TRBJ1-1; possible D gene TRBD1, 6 bases. This CDR3 contains 12 residues. Germline CDR1 is MDHEN and CDR2 is SYDVKM. Trimming cost V 6 bases and J 11 bases, with 16 bases left between them.

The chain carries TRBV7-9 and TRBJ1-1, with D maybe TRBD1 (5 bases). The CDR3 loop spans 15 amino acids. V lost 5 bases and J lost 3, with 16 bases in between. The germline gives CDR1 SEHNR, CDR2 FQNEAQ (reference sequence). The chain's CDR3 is CASSPSAGRHTEAFF. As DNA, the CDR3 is TGTGCCAGCAGCCCCAGCGCAGGGCGGCACACTGAAGCTTTCTTT.

This CDR3 is CASSWGLAGDGVEQFF. The CDR3 bases are TGTGCCAGCTCCTGGGGTTTAGCGGGAGATGGCGTTGAGCAGTTCTTC. V gene TRBV18 combines with J gene TRBJ2-1, with TRBD2 matching over 9 bases. This CDR3 spans 16 amino acids. CDR1 is KGHSH and CDR2 is LQKENI in the germline V gene. J lost 9 bases, V lost 6 bases, and 15 bases had no gene match.

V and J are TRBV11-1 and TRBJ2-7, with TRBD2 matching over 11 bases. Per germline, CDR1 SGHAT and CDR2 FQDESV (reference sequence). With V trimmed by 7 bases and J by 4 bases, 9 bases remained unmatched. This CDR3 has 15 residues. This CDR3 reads CASTLGTSGLYEQYF. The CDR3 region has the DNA TGTGCCAGCACCCTTGGGACTAGCGGACTATACGAGCAGTACTTC.

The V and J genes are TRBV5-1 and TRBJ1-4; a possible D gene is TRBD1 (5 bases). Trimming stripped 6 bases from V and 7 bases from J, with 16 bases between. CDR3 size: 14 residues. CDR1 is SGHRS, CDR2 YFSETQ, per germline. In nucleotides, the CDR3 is TGCGCCAGCACACCCGGGCCCGGGGGTGAAAAACTGTTTTTT. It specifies CASTPGPGGEKLFF.

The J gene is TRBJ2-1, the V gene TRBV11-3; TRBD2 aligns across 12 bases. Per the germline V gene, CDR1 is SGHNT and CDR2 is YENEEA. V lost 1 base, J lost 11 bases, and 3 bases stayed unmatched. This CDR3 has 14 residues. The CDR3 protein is CASSLGTSGTQQFF. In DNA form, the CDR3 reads TGTGCCAGCAGCTTAGGGACTAGCGGGACACAGCAGTTCTTC.

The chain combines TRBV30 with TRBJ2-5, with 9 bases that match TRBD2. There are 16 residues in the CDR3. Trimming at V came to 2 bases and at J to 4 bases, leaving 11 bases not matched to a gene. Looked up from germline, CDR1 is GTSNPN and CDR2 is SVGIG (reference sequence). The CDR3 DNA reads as TGTGCCTGGAGTCGGGGATTTAGCGGGAGCTCAGAGACCCAGTACTTC. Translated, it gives CAWSRGFSGSSETQYF.

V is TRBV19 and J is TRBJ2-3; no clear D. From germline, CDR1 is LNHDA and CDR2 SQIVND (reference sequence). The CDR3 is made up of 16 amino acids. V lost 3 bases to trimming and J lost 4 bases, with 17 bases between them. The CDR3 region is CASSIVASNHPDTQYF. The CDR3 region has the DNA TGTGCCAGTAGTATCGTGGCTAGTAATCATCCAGATACGCAGTATTTT.

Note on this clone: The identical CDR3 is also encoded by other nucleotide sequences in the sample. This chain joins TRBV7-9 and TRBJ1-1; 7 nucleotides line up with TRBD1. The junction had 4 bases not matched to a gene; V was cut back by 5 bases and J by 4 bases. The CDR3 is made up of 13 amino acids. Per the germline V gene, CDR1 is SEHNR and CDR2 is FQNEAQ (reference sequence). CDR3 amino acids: CASSPAGGTEAFF. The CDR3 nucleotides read TGTGCCAGCAGCCCAGCAGGGGGCACTGAAGCTTTCTTT.

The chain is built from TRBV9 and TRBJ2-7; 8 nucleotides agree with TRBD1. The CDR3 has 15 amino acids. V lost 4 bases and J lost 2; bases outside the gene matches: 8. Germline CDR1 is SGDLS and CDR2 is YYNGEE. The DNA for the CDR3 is TGTGCCAGCAGCCCCCTTGGACAGGGTCCCTACGAGCAGTACTTC. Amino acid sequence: CASSPLGQGPYEQYF.